Below are 2 T cell receptor beta chains sequenced from a single sample in a study of spatial heterogeneity in lung cancer (dated by TCRdb to about 2019). Receptors were amplified or captured by 5' RACE. Sequencing took place on a NextSeq 500. The public reads were quality trimmed at Q25 with fastp and then assembled into clones with MiXCR by TCRdb, keeping productive beta chains. Rows are combined by CDR3 protein, so each entry shows the most common genes and DNA. Across this sample there are over 9,000 distinct CDR3 sequences, with just over 14% seen only once. Around a sixth of the sample goes to the ten largest clones. The antigens these receptors bind are not known. The time point label on this specimen signifies: sample taken at primary tumor resection. What the study reported, not specific to this receptor: The number of expanded intratumoral alpha and beta TCRs correlated with the tumor nonsynonymous mutation count.

Sequenced here: lung tumor tissue, sampled at surgery. The receptors were gathered from a male donor with early-stage non-small cell lung cancer.

This clonotype was counted at least ten times. The V call is TRBV6-5, the J call TRBJ2-7, with D tentatively TRBD1 (7 bases). This CDR3 has 13 residues. Germline-derived CDR1 and CDR2 are MNHEY and SVGAGI. The ends were cut back, 6 bases at V and 9 bases at J, with 18 bases in the middle. CDR3 protein: CASRGGQPAWQYF. The DNA of the CDR3 is TGTGCCAGCAGGGGGGGACAGCCGGCCTGGCAGTACTTC.

The chain recombines TRBV28 with TRBJ2-3, with D hard to call. Trimming took off 5 bases at V and 10 bases at J, with 13 bases between the two ends. Germline values: CDR1 MDHEN, CDR2 SYDVKM. This CDR3 is 12 amino acids long. The CDR3 sequence: CASSANYMAQYF. The CDR3 nucleotides are TGTGCCAGCAGTGCAAACTACATGGCGCAGTATTTT.